This is a list of T cell receptor beta chains from one sample in a study of CD8+ T cells in alopecia areata. Here immunoSEQ multiplex PCR was the method, and the copy in TCRdb shows in-frame clones only, minus some. The top ten hold roughly 25% of the sample, which has about 100,000 clones, 55% to 60% seen once. Input material: NKG2D-low CD8+ T cells sorted from blood. The receptor set was obtained from a human donor with alopecia areata. CDR3s include the opening cysteine and the closing phenylalanine or tryptophan. D genes are given only for firm matches. Only some rows state a clone size, as once, few, many or a class for expanded clones.

v_gene: TRBV7-3; j_gene: TRBJ2-3; abundance: .; len: 16; d_gene: .; CDR3aa: CASSPGGVTITDTQYF; CDR3nt: TGTGCCAGCAGCCCCGGGGGAGTAACTATCACAGATACGCAGTATTTT
v_gene: TRBV11-2; j_gene: TRBJ2-7; abundance: .; len: 15; d_gene: .; CDR3aa: CASRLLTGTRDKPYF; CDR3nt: TGTGCCAGCAGACTTTTAACCGGGACACGGGATAAGCCGTACTTC
v_gene: TRBV2; j_gene: TRBJ2-1; abundance: .; len: 16; d_gene: TRBD2; CDR3aa: CASSEARTSGRNEQFF; CDR3nt: TGTGCCAGCAGTGAAGCCCGGACTAGCGGGAGGAATGAGCAGTTCTTC
v_gene: TRBV7-8; j_gene: TRBJ2-7; abundance: .; len: 15; d_gene: .; CDR3aa: CASSHPRKGLYEQYF; CDR3nt: TGTGCCAGCAGCCACCCTAGGAAGGGGCTCTACGAGCAGTACTTC
v_gene: TRBV13; j_gene: TRBJ2-1; abundance: .; len: 12; d_gene: .; CDR3aa: CASSRTKNEQFF; CDR3nt: TGTGCCAGCAGCAGAACAAAGAATGAGCAGTTCTTC
v_gene: TRBV6-5; j_gene: TRBJ2-3; abundance: .; len: 14; d_gene: .; CDR3aa: CASTEESATDTQYF; CDR3nt: TGTGCCAGCACCGAGGAATCGGCCACAGATACGCAGTATTTT
v_gene: TRBV27; j_gene: TRBJ1-1; abundance: .; len: 14; d_gene: .; CDR3aa: CASSFGGAFAEAFF; CDR3nt: TGTGCCAGCAGTTTCGGGGGCGCATTTGCTGAAGCTTTCTTT
v_gene: TRBV2; j_gene: TRBJ2-4; abundance: .; len: 16; d_gene: TRBD2; CDR3aa: CASSPTSGSTKNIQYF; CDR3nt: TGTGCCAGCAGTCCAACTAGCGGGAGTACCAAAAACATTCAGTACTTC
v_gene: TRBV4-1; j_gene: TRBJ2-7; abundance: .; len: 14; d_gene: .; CDR3aa: CASSQEIGAYEQYF; CDR3nt: TGCGCCAGCAGCCAAGAGATAGGGGCCTACGAGCAGTACTTC
v_gene: TRBV7-9; j_gene: TRBJ2-1; abundance: .; len: 15; d_gene: TRBD2; CDR3aa: CASSKTSGEYNEQFF; CDR3nt: TGTGCCAGCAGCAAGACTAGCGGGGAGTACAATGAGCAGTTCTTC
v_gene: TRBV15; j_gene: TRBJ2-1; abundance: .; len: 14; d_gene: .; CDR3aa: CATSRERNLNEQFF; CDR3nt: TGTGCCACCAGCAGAGAAAGGAACCTCAATGAGCAGTTCTTC
v_gene: TRBV14; j_gene: TRBJ2-7; abundance: once; len: 19; d_gene: TRBD2; CDR3aa: CASSQGPKRGFGPPYEQYF; CDR3nt: TGTGCCAGCAGCCAAGGTCCGAAGCGGGGGTTCGGACCCCCCTACGAGCAGTACTTC
v_gene: TRBV11-2; j_gene: TRBJ2-5; abundance: .; len: 14; d_gene: TRBD2; CDR3aa: CASSPSSGEETQYF; CDR3nt: TGTGCCAGCAGCCCCTCTAGCGGGGAAGAGACCCAGTACTTC
v_gene: TRBV29-1; j_gene: TRBJ2-7; abundance: few; len: 15; d_gene: TRBD2; CDR3aa: CSVEGTSDLLDEQYF; CDR3nt: TGCAGCGTTGAAGGCACTAGCGACCTCCTGGACGAGCAGTACTTC
v_gene: TRBV19; j_gene: TRBJ1-1; abundance: .; len: 13; d_gene: .; CDR3aa: CASRTDVSPEAFF; CDR3nt: TGTGCCAGTAGAACAGACGTGAGCCCTGAAGCTTTCTTT
v_gene: TRBV6-6; j_gene: TRBJ2-1; abundance: .; len: 12; d_gene: .; CDR3aa: CASSIVRDEQFF; CDR3nt: TGTGCCAGCAGTATAGTTCGTGATGAGCAGTTCTTC
v_gene: TRBV29-1; j_gene: TRBJ2-1; abundance: .; len: 11; d_gene: .; CDR3aa: CSVEVGSEQFF; CDR3nt: TGCAGCGTTGAAGTGGGGTCTGAGCAGTTCTTC
v_gene: TRBV7-9; j_gene: TRBJ2-7; abundance: .; len: 17; d_gene: TRBD2; CDR3aa: CASSLLTSGRNIHEQYF; CDR3nt: TGTGCCAGCAGCTTACTAACTAGCGGGAGGAATATCCACGAGCAGTACTTC
v_gene: TRBV27; j_gene: TRBJ2-5; abundance: .; len: 15; d_gene: .; CDR3aa: CASSPLPGPQETQYF; CDR3nt: TGTGCCAGCAGTCCCCTTCCGGGGCCGCAAGAGACCCAGTACTTC
v_gene: TRBV29-1; j_gene: TRBJ2-7; abundance: .; len: 10; d_gene: .; CDR3aa: CSVVEDERYF; CDR3nt: TGCAGCGTTGTGGAGGACGAGCGGTACTTC
v_gene: TRBV5-1; j_gene: TRBJ2-1; abundance: once; len: 16; d_gene: TRBD2; CDR3aa: CASSPREGRSYNEQFF; CDR3nt: TGCGCCAGCAGCCCCCGGGAGGGACGGTCCTACAATGAGCAGTTCTTC
v_gene: TRBV27; j_gene: TRBJ1-1; abundance: .; len: 13; d_gene: .; CDR3aa: CASSLYRQTEAFF; CDR3nt: TGTGCCAGCAGTTTATATCGGCAGACTGAAGCTTTCTTT
v_gene: TRBV29-1; j_gene: TRBJ2-3; abundance: .; len: 13; d_gene: TRBD1; CDR3aa: CSVDRGWTDTQYF; CDR3nt: TGCAGCGTTGACAGGGGGTGGACAGATACGCAGTATTTT
v_gene: TRBV7-8; j_gene: TRBJ1-1; abundance: .; len: 14; d_gene: .; CDR3aa: CASRTAGSNTEAFF; CDR3nt: TGTGCCAGCAGAACCGCGGGTTCGAACACTGAAGCTTTCTTT
v_gene: TRBV6-5; j_gene: TRBJ2-3; abundance: .; len: 16; d_gene: TRBD2; CDR3aa: CASSYASGEGADTQYF; CDR3nt: TGTGCCAGCAGTTACGCTAGCGGAGAAGGGGCAGATACGCAGTATTTT
v_gene: TRBV7-9; j_gene: TRBJ2-1; abundance: few; len: 15; d_gene: TRBD2; CDR3aa: CASSRTSQDIYEQFF; CDR3nt: TGTGCCAGCAGCCGGACTAGCCAGGACATATATGAGCAGTTCTTC
v_gene: TRBV27; j_gene: TRBJ2-3; abundance: once; len: 17; d_gene: TRBD2; CDR3aa: CASSSSLLAASTDTQYF; CDR3nt: TGTGCCAGCAGTTCCAGCCTTCTAGCGGCAAGCACAGATACGCAGTATTTT